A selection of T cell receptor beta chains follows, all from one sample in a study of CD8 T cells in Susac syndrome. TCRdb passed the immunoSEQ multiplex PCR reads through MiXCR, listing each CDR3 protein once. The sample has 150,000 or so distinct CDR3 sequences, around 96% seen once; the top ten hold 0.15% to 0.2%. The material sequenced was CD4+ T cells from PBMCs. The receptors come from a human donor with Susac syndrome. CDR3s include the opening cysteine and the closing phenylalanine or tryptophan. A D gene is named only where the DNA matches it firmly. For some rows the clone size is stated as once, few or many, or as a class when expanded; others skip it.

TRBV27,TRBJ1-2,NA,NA,CASRGVSGLGYGYTF,TGTGCCAGCAGGGGCGTGTCAGGGTTGGGCTATGGCTACACCTTC
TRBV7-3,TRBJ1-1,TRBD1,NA,CASSLVTGDPREAFF,TGTGCCAGCAGCTTGGTGACAGGGGACCCCCGTGAAGCTTTCTTT
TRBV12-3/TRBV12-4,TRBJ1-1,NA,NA,CASSLMTPGTEAFF,TGTGCCAGCAGTCTAATGACCCCGGGCACTGAAGCTTTCTTT
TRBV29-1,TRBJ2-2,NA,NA,CSVGVYTGELFF,TGCAGCGTTGGAGTCTACACCGGGGAGCTGTTTTTT
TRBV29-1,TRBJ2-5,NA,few,CSVGGRAQETQYF,TGCAGCGTTGGGGGGAGAGCTCAAGAGACCCAGTACTTC
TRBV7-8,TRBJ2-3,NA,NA,CASSQGQGTYTQYF,TGTGCCAGCAGCCAAGGGCAGGGCACATATACGCAGTATTTT
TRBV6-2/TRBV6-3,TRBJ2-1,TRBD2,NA,CASSYAPGIAGDEQFF,TGTGCCAGCAGTTACGCCCCGGGCATAGCGGGGGATGAGCAGTTCTTC
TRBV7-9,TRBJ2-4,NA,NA,CASSLGGAKNIQYF,TGTGCCAGCAGCTTAGGAGGGGCCAAAAACATTCAGTACTTC
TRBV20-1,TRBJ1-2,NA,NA,CSARVEGYYGYTF,TGCAGTGCTAGAGTGGAGGGATACTATGGCTACACCTTC
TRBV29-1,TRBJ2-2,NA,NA,CSVGIRASTGELFF,TGCAGCGTAGGAATCAGGGCGAGCACCGGGGAGCTGTTTTTT
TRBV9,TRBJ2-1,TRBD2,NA,CASSVLSSGANEQFF,TGTGCCAGCAGCGTTTTGAGTAGCGGGGCTAATGAGCAGTTCTTC
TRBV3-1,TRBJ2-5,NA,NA,CASSQGGGPRETQYF,TGTGCCAGCAGCCAGGGCGGGGGCCCGAGGGAGACCCAGTACTTC
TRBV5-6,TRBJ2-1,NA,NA,CASPKQWQFF,TGTGCCAGCCCCAAACAGTGGCAGTTCTTC
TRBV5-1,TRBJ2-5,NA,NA,CASSSEQGTGETQYF,TGCGCCAGCAGCTCCGAACAGGGGACTGGAGAGACCCAGTACTTC
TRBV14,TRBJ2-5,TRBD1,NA,CASSSNRGETQYF,TGTGCCAGCAGCTCCAACAGGGGTGAGACCCAGTACTTC
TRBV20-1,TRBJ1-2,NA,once,CSARVGVGYTF,TGCAGTGCTAGAGTCGGGGTTGGCTACACCTTC
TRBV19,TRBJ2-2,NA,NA,CASSLGDTGELFF,TGTGCCAGTAGTCTGGGCGACACCGGGGAGCTGTTTTTT
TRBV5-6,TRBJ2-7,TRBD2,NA,CASSLRRREAYEQYF,TGTGCCAGCAGCTTGCGGCGGCGGGAGGCTTACGAGCAGTACTTC
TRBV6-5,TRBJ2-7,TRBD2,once,CASHGATSDYEQYF,TGTGCCAGCCACGGGGCGACTAGCGATTACGAGCAGTACTTC
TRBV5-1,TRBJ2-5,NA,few,CASSLGRETQYF,TGTGCCAGCAGCTTGGGGAGGGAGACCCAGTACTTC
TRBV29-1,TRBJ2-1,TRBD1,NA,CSVGTGATYNEQFF,TGCAGCGTAGGGACAGGTGCGACCTACAATGAGCAGTTCTTC
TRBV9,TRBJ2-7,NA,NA,CASSVGDGLYEQYF,TGTGCCAGCAGCGTGGGGGACGGACTCTACGAGCAGTACTTC
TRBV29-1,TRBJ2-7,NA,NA,CSVVGQSEQYF,TGCAGCGTTGTCGGACAGAGCGAGCAGTACTTC
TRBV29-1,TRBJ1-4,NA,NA,CSALPPSSEKLFF,TGCAGCGCGCTCCCCCCCTCCAGTGAAAAACTGTTTTTT
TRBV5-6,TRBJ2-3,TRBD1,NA,CASRRQGTDTQYF,TGTGCCAGTAGAAGACAGGGAACAGATACGCAGTATTTT
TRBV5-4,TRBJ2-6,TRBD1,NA,CASSYWTGKGTGANVLTF,TGTGCCAGCAGCTATTGGACAGGGAAAGGAACTGGGGCCAACGTCCTGACTTTC
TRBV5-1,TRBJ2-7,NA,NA,CASANQGPYEQYF,TGCGCCAGCGCCAACCAGGGGCCCTACGAGCAGTACTTC
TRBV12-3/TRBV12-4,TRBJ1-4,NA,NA,CASSSRDGRLFF,TGTGCCAGCAGTTCCCGGGACGGCCGGCTGTTTTTT
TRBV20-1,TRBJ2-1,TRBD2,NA,CSARAAGAYNEQFF,TGCAGTGCTAGAGCAGCGGGGGCTTACAATGAGCAGTTCTTC
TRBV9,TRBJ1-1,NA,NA,CASSEVGRLRAFF,TGTGCCAGCAGCGAAGTCGGAAGGTTACGGGCTTTCTTT
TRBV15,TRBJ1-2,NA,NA,CATSRDIGRGYTF,TGTGCCACCAGCAGAGATATTGGTAGAGGCTACACCTTC